The rows below give T cell receptor beta chains drawn from one sample of a study of cytomegalovirus exposure and HLA in healthy donors. Generated by immunoSEQ multiplex PCR, the TCRdb table keeps only in-frame clones and is missing some. The data hold a few hundred thousand clones, with 90% observed a single time. The sample consisted of PBMCs. Receptors were obtained from a woman aged 18-29 years in good health and CMV-seronegative. Each CDR3 is given with its conserved first and last residue. A clone size is listed for some rows: how often the clone was seen (once, few, many), or a class if it is expanded.

clone_size | j_call | v_call | cdr3_aa
. | TRBJ1-6 | TRBV11-3 | CASSTGGDNSPLHF
. | TRBJ2-7 | TRBV10-3 | CAISATGTGDAEQYF
. | TRBJ2-2 | TRBV11-1 | CASSSRGTGGNTGELFF
. | TRBJ1-1 | TRBV6-5 | CASSYHRKKSNTEAFF
once | TRBJ1-5 | TRBV4-1 | CASSLGTGVQQPQHF
. | TRBJ2-5 | TRBV6-6 | CASTAGLLQETQYF
once | TRBJ1-1 | TRBV13 | CASSVQGTEAFF
. | TRBJ2-3 | TRBV5-1 | CASRRTVSTDTQYF
. | TRBJ1-1 | TRBV6-5 | CASTRQGALTEAFF
. | TRBJ1-4 | TRBV7-6 | CASSLKGDKEKLFF
. | TRBJ2-6 | TRBV18 | CASSPSLAPSGANVLTF
. | TRBJ2-7 | TRBV28 | CASAGGVRYEQYF
. | TRBJ1-1 | TRBV18 | CASSPGQMNTEAFF
. | TRBJ1-4 | TRBV5-1 | CASSADRGREKLFF
few | TRBJ2-1 | TRBV19 | CASSASLASGEQFF
. | TRBJ1-1 | TRBV6-1 | CASRGDRLMNTEAFF
. | TRBJ1-1 | TRBV7-8 | CASSSWGHNTEAFF
. | TRBJ1-4 | TRBV19 | CASSPPDRGNEKLFF
. | TRBJ2-2 | TRBV4-3 | CASSQDVASTGELFF
. | TRBJ1-5 | TRBV6-5 | CASRRQGSQPQHF
. | TRBJ1-4 | TRBV2 | CASSEALRGEKLFF
. | TRBJ2-1 | TRBV28 | CASSTRTTSWFNEQFF
. | TRBJ1-1 | TRBV2 | CASSLLVTEAFF
. | TRBJ1-4 | TRBV6-5 | CASSSQGATNEKLFF
. | TRBJ2-7 | TRBV27 | CASRFGQGIREQYF
. | TRBJ1-3 | TRBV6-5 | CASSPPGSSGNTIYF
. | TRBJ2-5 | TRBV2 | CASSELVARETQYF
. | TRBJ1-2 | TRBV4-2 | CASSQSPGYGYTF
. | TRBJ1-2 | TRBV19 | CASSIDLQQTASTF
once | TRBJ1-1 | TRBV28 | CASSLSGTGITEAFF
once | TRBJ2-5 | TRBV7-8 | CASSFEGVGGATQYF
. | TRBJ1-1 | TRBV28 | CASSLITGGTEAFF
. | TRBJ2-3 | TRBV28 | CASIPGGGPTDTQYF
. | TRBJ1-6 | TRBV6-1 | CATNMVHF
. | TRBJ1-1 | TRBV7-2 | CASSLGQGNTEAFF
. | TRBJ1-1 | TRBV18 | CASSRQFMNTEAFF
few | TRBJ1-6 | TRBV27 | CASSTDSYNSPLHF
. | TRBJ2-1 | TRBV5-8 | CASSLTTGTSGGRNEQFF
. | TRBJ1-1 | TRBV7-8 | CASSSRTGMNTEAFF
few | TRBJ1-1 | TRBV10-3 | CAISGQAEAFF
. | TRBJ1-1 | TRBV5-1 | CASSQTGTTEAFF
. | TRBJ2-7 | TRBV11-2 | CASSLLRGGINEQYF
. | TRBJ1-3 | TRBV23-1 | CASSRPGKSNTIYF
. | TRBJ2-5 | TRBV5-6 | CASRREEETQYF
once | TRBJ2-5 | TRBV28 | CASSLRVSQETQYF
. | TRBJ2-7 | TRBV2 | CASRGGGLDEQYF
. | TRBJ2-1 | TRBV4-3 | CASSQAGGIEQFF
. | TRBJ2-7 | TRBV28 | CASSWGQGSYEQYF
once | TRBJ2-7 | TRBV5-5 | CASSFSGGYEQYF
. | TRBJ1-6 | TRBV6-1 | CASGQGGLDSPLHF
. | TRBJ2-2 | TRBV11-3 | CASSPGQGELFF
. | TRBJ2-3 | TRBV4-1 | CASGGGRGDITDTQYF
. | TRBJ2-7 | TRBV30 | CAWRRGTYPYEQYF
once | TRBJ1-2 | TRBV15 | CATSRVSVANEATF
. | TRBJ1-4 | TRBV27 | CASGGGIRKLFF
. | TRBJ2-1 | TRBV7-3 | CASSLNGRGLGNEQFF
once | TRBJ1-6 | TRBV6-6 | CASSYSVGQYNSPLHF
. | TRBJ2-7 | TRBV29-1 | CSVAPGLAGGPYEQYF
. | TRBJ1-4 | TRBV9 | CASSVAGGWHEKLFF
. | TRBJ1-5 | TRBV4-3 | CASSQDRGYQPQHF